The 13 T cell receptor beta chains presented below share a single source sample, sequenced in a study of a mutant IDH1 vaccine in newly diagnosed glioma. Measured with immunoSEQ multiplex PCR; TCRdb has only the in-frame clones, and not every one. The sample records 26,000 or so clones, less than 85% being singletons. These TCRs' antigens remain unknown. The time point was: week 35, safety follow-up. One vaccine dose held 300 ug of mutant IDH1 20-mer peptide and came with topical imiquimod. The sequenced sample was PBMCs, obtained from a glioma patient whose treatment included an IDH1 peptide vaccine. The receptors originated from a man aged 30 to 45 with glioma.

The chain recombines TRBV6-1 with TRBJ2-5; 7 bases agree with TRBD2. The germline gives CDR1 MNHNS, CDR2 SASEGT. V shed 8 bases, J shed 1 base, and the junction held 10 bases outside the gene matches. This CDR3 has 15 amino acids. The CDR3 loop reads CASRRAGDIQETQYF. The CDR3 nucleotides read TGTGCCAGCCGTCGTGCGGGGGATATCCAAGAGACCCAGTACTTC.

The CDR3 nucleotides read TGTGCCAGCAGTGAAGGGCGGCTCCGAGAGCAGTTCTTC. Its translation is CASSEGRLREQFF. The chain links TRBV6-1 to TRBJ2-1; D gene uncertain. V was cut by 1 base and J by 10 bases, with 11 bases left in between. This CDR3 comprises 13 residues. The germline V gene encodes CDR1 MNHNS and CDR2 SASEGT.

This chain links TRBV25-1 with TRBJ2-7; 7 bases map to TRBD1. With V trimmed by 5 bases and J by 2 bases, 9 bases remained unmatched. Per germline, CDR1 MGHDK and CDR2 SYGVNS. The CDR3 totals 15 residues. CDR3 bases: TGTGCCAGCAGTCGTACCGGGACAGCGACCTACGAGCAGTACTTC. It translates to CASSRTGTATYEQYF.

This chain joins TRBV5-5 and TRBJ2-7; tentatively, D is TRBD2 (5 bases). The CDR3 has 15 amino acids. Germline V gene lookup returns CDR1 SGHKS and CDR2 YYEKEE (reference sequence). V was clipped by 4 bases and J by 3 bases, with 17 bases between them. CDR3 protein: CASSPGSQEYYEQYF. The CDR3 bases are TGTGCCAGCAGCCCGGGGTCCCAGGAATACTACGAGCAGTACTTC.

This sequence joins TRBV30 and TRBJ1-4; no definite D call. Looked up from germline, CDR1 is GTSNPN and CDR2 is SVGIG (reference sequence). The V end lost 3 bases, the J end lost 4 bases, and 15 bases lay between the germline ends. The CDR3 length is 15 residues. The DNA of the CDR3 is TGTGCCTGGAGCCCCATAGGGAGTAGTAATGAAAAACTGTTTTTT. Residues: CAWSPIGSSNEKLFF.

The CDR3 region is CAWRARQVYSPLHF. CDR3 nucleotide sequence: TGTGCCTGGAGAGCCAGGCAAGTGTATTCACCCCTCCACTTT. The V gene is TRBV30, the J gene TRBJ1-6, with no clear D. The V gene lost 3 bases and the J gene lost 8 bases, with 14 bases spanning the gap. CDR1 and CDR2 from the germline V gene are GTSNPN and SVGIG (reference sequence). This CDR3 region has 14 residues.

V gene TRBV30 combines with J gene TRBJ1-2; D is undetermined. The CDR3 is made up of 14 amino acids. Germline V gene lookup returns CDR1 GTSNPN and CDR2 SVGIG (reference sequence). V was cut by 0 bases and J by 8 bases, with 16 bases left in between. The DNA of the CDR3 is TGTGCCTGGAGTGTAAACTCGGTGCAACAGGGCTACACCTTC. Protein: CAWSVNSVQQGYTF.

The genes are TRBV18 and TRBJ2-7, with TRBD2 as a possible D gene (6 bases). Germline V gives CDR1 KGHSH, CDR2 LQKENI. This CDR3 has 15 residues. V shed 0 bases and J shed 0 bases, with 9 bases lying between them. The CDR3 DNA follows: TGTGCCAGCTCACCACCGGGACTCCACTCCTACGAGCAGTACTTC. It translates to CASSPPGLHSYEQYF.

The V call is TRBV6-1, the J call TRBJ2-7; D might be TRBD1 (5 bases). The CDR3 is made up of 13 amino acids. V was cut by 6 bases and J by 10 bases, with 19 bases left in between. Germline assignment: CDR1 MNHNS and CDR2 SASEGT. The CDR3: CASRAQGRGPQYF. The CDR3 DNA sequence: TGTGCCAGCAGGGCCCAGGGAAGGGGCCCTCAGTACTTC.

The table lists this clone with a few counts. V gene TRBV7-2 combines with J gene TRBJ2-7; 8 bases agree with TRBD1. This CDR3 spans 15 amino acids. The V segment lost 2 bases and the J segment 4 bases; nucleotides outside the gene matches: 7. The germline CDR1 and CDR2 sequences are SGHTA and FQGNSA. In nucleotides, the CDR3 is TGTGCCAGCAGCTTAAGGGGACAGGCCAATTACGAGCAGTACTTC. Its translation: CASSLRGQANYEQYF.

The chain employs TRBV4-1 and TRBJ2-1; unclear D gene. CDR1 and CDR2 from the germline V gene are MGHRA and YSYEKL. V was clipped by 2 bases and J by 5 bases, with 7 bases between them. The CDR3 is made up of 13 amino acids. CDR3 residues: CASSQINDNEQFF. The CDR3 region has the DNA TGCGCCAGCAGCCAAATCAATGACAATGAGCAGTTCTTC.

This clone was observed a few times. CDR3 DNA sequence: TGTGCCAGCAGTTCGAACCGGGGATTTGGATATGGCTACACCTTC. The encoded protein is CASSSNRGFGYGYTF. This chain links TRBV25-1 with TRBJ1-2; D gene unclear. V was clipped by 5 bases and J by 5 bases, with 18 bases between them. This CDR3 spans 15 amino acids. Germline V CDR1 and CDR2: MGHDK, SYGVNS.

This chain connects TRBV10-3 to TRBJ2-2; D gene unclear. The CDR3 sequence is 15 residues long. With 6 bases removed from V and 1 base from J, the gap between germline ends came to 12 bases. The germline V gene encodes CDR1 ENHRY and CDR2 SYGVKD. DNA of the CDR3: TGTGCCATCAGAAGAGAAGTTGAGAACACCGGGGAGCTGTTTTTT. This translates into CAIRREVENTGELFF.